These T cell receptor beta chains were read from a single sample in a study of cytomegalovirus exposure and HLA in healthy donors. Generated by immunoSEQ multiplex PCR, the TCRdb table keeps only in-frame clones and is missing some. The sample carries 150,000 to 200,000 clones, 75% to 85% recorded once. Sequenced input: PBMCs. The receptors here all came from a woman between 45 and 60 years old in good health and CMV-seropositive. Each CDR3 is given with its conserved first and last residue. D genes are given only for firm matches. Part of the rows lack a size; the others show once, few, many or a class for expanded clones.

j_call d_call clone_size v_call cdr3_aa cdr3_nt
TRBJ1-1 TRBD1 . TRBV5-1 CASSLGAGGNLGPEAFF TGCGCCAGCAGCTTAGGAGCAGGGGGCAATTTGGGACCTGAAGCTTTCTTT
TRBJ2-5 TRBD2 . TRBV2 CASSERGLVETQYF TGTGCCAGCAGTGAAAGGGGACTAGTAGAGACCCAGTACTTC
TRBJ1-3 . few TRBV7-2 CASSLGEGPGNTIYF TGTGCCAGCAGCTTAGGGGAGGGCCCTGGAAACACCATATATTTT
TRBJ1-5 . . TRBV7-9 CASSPDGINQPQHF TGTGCCAGCAGCCCTGACGGGATCAATCAGCCCCAGCATTTT
TRBJ2-2 TRBD2 few TRBV5-1 CASSLRRGTSGGLSNTGELFF TGCGCCAGCAGCCTAAGACGTGGGACTAGCGGGGGGCTATCGAACACCGGGGAGCTGTTTTTT
TRBJ2-2 . once TRBV27 CASSPLRLNTGELFF TGTGCCAGCAGTCCACTACGACTGAACACCGGGGAGCTGTTTTTT
TRBJ1-1 TRBD1 . TRBV29-1 CSAAGQFGNEAFF TGCAGCGCGGCGGGACAGTTTGGTAATGAAGCTTTCTTT
TRBJ2-7 . . TRBV6-1 CASSPGAAAYEQYF TGTGCCAGCAGCCCTGGGGCGGCCGCCTACGAGCAGTACTTC
TRBJ2-3 TRBD2 . TRBV29-1 CSVRTSADTQYF TGCAGCGTTCGGACTAGCGCAGATACGCAGTATTTT
TRBJ1-1 TRBD1 . TRBV2 CASLTGLTEAFF TGTGCCAGCCTGACAGGGTTGACTGAAGCTTTCTTT
TRBJ2-3 . . TRBV19 CASSRSPRGTDTQYF TGTGCCAGTAGTCGGTCTCCCAGGGGCACAGATACGCAGTATTTT
TRBJ2-1 TRBD1 . TRBV5-1 CASSSTGSSYNEQFF TGCGCCAGCAGCTCGACAGGGAGCTCCTACAATGAGCAGTTCTTC
TRBJ1-5 . . TRBV7-9 CASSIGRNQPQHF TGTGCCAGCAGTATTGGGAGAAATCAGCCCCAGCATTTT
TRBJ1-1 . . TRBV7-2 CASRGAGTEAFF TGTGCCAGCCGGGGGGCGGGCACTGAAGCTTTCTTT
TRBJ2-4 TRBD1 . TRBV6-1 CASSEQTGMVAKNIQYF TGTGCCAGCAGTGAGCAGACAGGGATGGTAGCCAAAAACATTCAGTACTTC
TRBJ1-5 . few TRBV29-1 CSVGGRNQPQHF TGCAGCGTTGGGGGGAGGAATCAGCCCCAGCATTTT
TRBJ2-7 TRBD2 . TRBV5-5 CASSLVLAGDYEQYF TGTGCCAGCAGCTTGGTCCTAGCGGGGGACTACGAGCAGTACTTC
TRBJ1-5 . . TRBV9 CASSVGQAVNQPQHF TGTGCCAGCAGCGTAGGACAGGCTGTCAATCAGCCCCAGCATTTT
TRBJ2-7 . . TRBV7-8 CASSFEGLSYEQYF TGTGCCAGCAGCTTCGAGGGTTTGTCCTACGAGCAGTACTTC
TRBJ1-6 . . TRBV5-1 CASSLAGLPLHF TGCGCCAGCAGCTTGGCGGGACTACCCCTCCACTTT
TRBJ2-3 TRBD1 once TRBV5-1 CASSTGTGATDTQYF TGCGCCAGCAGCACTGGGACAGGGGCTACAGATACGCAGTATTTT
TRBJ2-7 . . TRBV4-2 CASSQEAGRPYEQYF TGTGCCAGCAGCCAAGAGGCAGGGAGGCCCTACGAGCAGTACTTC
TRBJ1-1 TRBD1 . TRBV15 CATSRKTGGVTEAFF TGTGCCACCAGCAGAAAGACAGGGGGCGTCACTGAAGCTTTCTTT
TRBJ1-1 . . TRBV5-5 CASSREVGLAEAFF TGTGCCAGCAGCCGGGAGGTAGGGCTGGCTGAAGCTTTCTTT
TRBJ2-1 TRBD1 . TRBV13 CASSLLGQGRGNEQFF TGTGCCAGCAGCTTATTAGGACAGGGGAGAGGAAATGAGCAGTTCTTC
TRBJ1-1 TRBD1 . TRBV6-5 CASRQDRVGTEAFF TGTGCCAGCAGGCAGGACAGGGTGGGCACTGAAGCTTTCTTT
TRBJ2-7 . . TRBV6-5 CASSYSRVTSYEQYF TGTGCCAGCAGTTACTCGAGAGTCACCTCCTACGAGCAGTACTTC
TRBJ2-3 . . TRBV9 CASSVSMGAVTDTQYF TGTGCCAGCAGCGTATCAATGGGGGCTGTAACAGATACGCAGTATTTT
TRBJ1-1 . . TRBV5-5 CASSLDFKAFF TGTGCCAGCAGCTTGGACTTCAAAGCTTTCTTT
TRBJ1-4 . . TRBV9 CASSGTPDEKLFF TGTGCCAGCTCCGGGACACCCGATGAAAAACTGTTTTTT
TRBJ1-5 . . TRBV7-8 CASSQIDSYQPQHF TGTGCCAGCAGCCAAATAGACAGTTATCAGCCCCAGCATTTT
TRBJ2-1 . . TRBV27 CASRPLATERYNEQFF TGTGCCAGCAGACCCTTAGCGACGGAGAGGTACAATGAGCAGTTCTTC
TRBJ2-7 TRBD1 . TRBV7-2 CASSKDRDHEQYF TGTGCCAGCAGTAAGGACAGGGACCACGAGCAGTACTTC
TRBJ2-5 . . TRBV15 CATSAGGQETQYF TGTGCCACCAGTGCAGGAGGACAAGAGACCCAGTACTTC
TRBJ2-5 TRBD1 . TRBV7-3 CASSPRQGASRRDQETQYF TGTGCCAGCAGCCCCCGGCAGGGGGCATCACGTCGGGACCAAGAGACCCAGTACTTC
TRBJ2-4 . . TRBV27 CASSLSWAGRNIQYF TGTGCCAGCAGTTTATCGTGGGCAGGGCGGAACATTCAGTACTTC
TRBJ2-7 TRBD1 . TRBV27 CTSSLPTGTGLREQYF TGTACCAGCAGTTTACCTACCGGGACAGGGCTGCGCGAGCAGTACTTC
TRBJ2-7 TRBD1 once TRBV4-1 CASSHRDRSYEQYF TGCGCCAGCAGTCACCGGGACAGATCCTACGAGCAGTACTTC
TRBJ2-2 TRBD2 . TRBV14 CASSPTSGGTNTGELFF TGTGCCAGCAGCCCCACTAGCGGGGGGACGAACACCGGGGAGCTGTTTTTT
TRBJ2-1 TRBD2 few TRBV10-3 CAISPRTRNEQFF TGTGCCATCAGTCCAAGGACTAGAAATGAGCAGTTCTTC
TRBJ2-7 . . TRBV6-1 CASSRERHYEQYF TGTGCCAGCAGCCGCGAGAGACATTACGAGCAGTACTTC